Listed here are 20 T cell receptor beta chains from one sample, sequenced in a study of T-cell memory formation after mild COVID-19. TCRdb re-analysed the 5' RACE reads in MiXCR, keeping a single row per CDR3 protein. The data contain under 250,000 distinct CDR3 sequences, approximately 15% of them singletons. Source material: PBMCs or a T cell subset sorted from them (not recorded which). The receptors originated from an adult woman who had mild COVID-19 (a few samples of this study predate the infection). Cell type and time point are not known.

The chain combines TRBV5-1 with TRBJ1-5; no clear D gene. V lost 0 bases, J lost 3 bases, and 10 bases lay in between. The germline gives CDR1 SGHRS, CDR2 YFSETQ. This CDR3 region has 15 residues. The CDR3 nucleotides read TGCGCCAGCAGCTTGGGAGGGCAGATCAATCAGCCCCAGCATTTT. This encodes CASSLGGQINQPQHF. Based on the CDR3 plus reference TRBV5-1 and TRBJ1-5, the full variable domain is KAGVTQTPRYLIKTRGQQVTLSCSPISGHRSVSWYQQTPGQGLQFLFEYFSETQRNKGNFPGRFSGRQFSNSRSEMNVSTLELGDSALYLCASSLGGQINQPQHFGDGTRLSIL.

CDR3 in amino acids: CASSLLGWGQGRNEQFF. In nucleotides, the CDR3 is TGTGCCAGCAGCTTACTTGGCTGGGGACAGGGACGCAATGAGCAGTTCTTC. The chain couples TRBV7-6 to TRBJ2-1, with 9 bases that match TRBD1. This CDR3 has 17 residues. The junction had 11 bases not matched to a gene; V was cut back by 2 bases and J by 6 bases. Germline CDR1 and CDR2: SGHVS and FNYEAQ.

The chain combines TRBV6-1 with TRBJ1-5, with 8 bases aligning to TRBD1. Germline V lookup: CDR1 MNHNS, CDR2 SASEGT. The CDR3 length is 17 residues. J lost 1 base, V lost 7 bases, and 12 bases had no gene match. This CDR3 is CASNGFRGRKSNQPQHF. The CDR3 DNA is TGTGCCAGCAATGGATTCAGGGGGCGTAAGAGCAATCAGCCCCAGCATTTT.

This clonotype has at least ten counts. The chain employs TRBV20-1 and TRBJ2-2, with 8 bases that match TRBD1. The CDR3 is 14 residues long. The V gene's germline CDR1 is DFQATT and CDR2 SNEGSKA (reference sequence). J gave up 1 base and V 8 bases, and 6 bases lay outside the gene matches. The CDR3 protein is CSTKGQVNTGELFF. In DNA, the CDR3 is TGCAGTACCAAGGGACAGGTGAACACCGGGGAGCTGTTTTTT.

This clonotype was counted only a few times. The chain has TRBV3-1 and TRBJ1-5; D gene unclear. The CDR3 runs 15 residues. CDR1 and CDR2 from the germline V gene are LGHDT and YNNKEL (reference sequence). V lost 0 bases and J 4 bases, leaving 10 bases between the germline ends. The CDR3 spells CASSQDPAANQPQHF. In nucleotides, the CDR3 is TGTGCCAGCAGCCAAGATCCGGCAGCAAATCAGCCCCAGCATTTT.

This chain joins TRBV18 and TRBJ2-1; D unresolved. The length of the CDR3 is 15 residues. Deletions cut 1 base from V and 2 bases from J, with 9 bases between. Germline V gives CDR1 KGHSH, CDR2 LQKENI. The CDR3 bases are TGTGCCAGCTCACCACTAAAAGGACCCTACAATGAGCAGTTCTTC. Translation gives CASSPLKGPYNEQFF.

The V and J genes are TRBV7-2 and TRBJ2-6, with no clear D. V was clipped by 5 bases and J by 0 bases, with 8 bases between them. CDR3 length: 15 residues. Germline CDR1 reads SGHTA; CDR2 reads FQGNSA. In DNA form, the CDR3 reads TGTGCCAGCAGCCTTCAAATCTCTGGGGCCAACGTCCTGACTTTC. Translation: CASSLQISGANVLTF.

This clonotype has more than one count but fewer than ten. The J gene is TRBJ1-1, the V gene TRBV24-1; no clear D gene. Trimming removed 6 bases at V and 1 base at J, with 11 bases between. The CDR3 covers 14 residues. Germline V CDR1 and CDR2: KGHDR, SFDVKD. This CDR3 reads CATSPSGQNTEAFF. The CDR3 nucleotides read TGTGCCACCAGTCCAAGTGGGCAGAACACTGAAGCTTTCTTT.

The rearrangement joins TRBV6-6 to TRBJ2-2; D is possibly TRBD1 (6 bases). The ends were cut back, 2 bases at V and 0 bases at J, with 7 bases in the middle. This CDR3 has 15 residues. Germline-derived CDR1 and CDR2 are MNHNY and SVGAGI (reference sequence). The DNA for the CDR3 is TGTGCCAGCAGTTACGGGACACCGAACACCGGGGAGCTGTTTTTT. This codes for CASSYGTPNTGELFF.

The chain couples TRBV30 to TRBJ2-1, with D tentatively TRBD1 or TRBD2 (5 bases each). The CDR3 has 12 amino acids. Per the germline V gene, CDR1 is GTSNPN and CDR2 is SVGIG (reference sequence). This CDR3 reads CAFEGNYNEQFF. The CDR3 DNA sequence: TGTGCATTTGAGGGGAACTACAATGAGCAGTTCTTC.

J is TRBJ1-2 and V is TRBV2; D unclear. The CDR3 covers 10 residues. V gave up 2 bases and J gave up 7 bases, with 2 bases separating them. Looked up from germline, CDR1 is SNHLY and CDR2 is FYNNEI. The CDR3 spells CASSEIGYTF. CDR3 bases: TGTGCCAGCAGTGAAATTGGCTACACCTTC.

At least ten counts were recorded for this clonotype. The chain links TRBV19 to TRBJ2-4; 7 bases are a match to TRBD2. The J segment lost 6 bases and the V segment lost 7 bases, leaving 3 bases of the junction unmatched. CDR3 length equals 12 residues. The germline gives CDR1 LNHDA, CDR2 SQIVND (reference sequence). The CDR3 region has the DNA TGTGCCAGTAAGACTAGCCTAAACATTCAGTACTTC. As protein: CASKTSLNIQYF.

The CDR3 DNA reads as TGCGCCAGCAGCTTGGTGGCGGGGGGGCCCTCGGATGAGCAGTTCTTC. Translated, it gives CASSLVAGGPSDEQFF. The rearrangement joins TRBV5-1 to TRBJ2-1, with 9 nucleotides matching TRBD2. Trimming removed 0 bases from V and 8 bases from J; junction bases left unmatched: 9. The CDR3 extends over 16 amino acids. The germline gives CDR1 SGHRS, CDR2 YFSETQ. Supplemented by reference TRBV5-1 and TRBJ2-1, the full variable domain reads KAGVTQTPRYLIKTRGQQVTLSCSPISGHRSVSWYQQTPGQGLQFLFEYFSETQRNKGNFPGRFSGRQFSNSRSEMNVSTLELGDSALYLCASSLVAGGPSDEQFFGPGTRLTVL.

This clonotype showed up just a few times. The chain carries TRBV5-6 and TRBJ1-2; D gene ambiguous. The CDR3 is 16 amino acids. V gave up 4 bases and J gave up 1 base, with 17 bases separating them. CDR1 and CDR2 from the germline V gene are SGHDT and YYEEEE. CDR3 in amino acids: CASSLWTGSGNYGYTF. In DNA form, the CDR3 reads TGTGCCAGCAGCCTCTGGACCGGATCCGGTAACTATGGCTACACCTTC.

The chain has TRBV4-2 and TRBJ2-7, with D perhaps TRBD2 (6 bases). Trimming stripped 1 base from V and 5 bases from J, with 18 bases between. CDR1 is LGHNA, CDR2 YNFKEQ, per germline. The CDR3 spans 16 residues. The CDR3 coding sequence is TGTGCCAGCAGCCAAGGGAGGGGATCTGTCAGGAACGAGCAGTACTTC. Residues: CASSQGRGSVRNEQYF.

V usage is TRBV3-1 and J usage is TRBJ1-5; unclear D gene. CDR1 is LGHDT and CDR2 is YNNKEL in the germline V gene (reference sequence). This CDR3 has 14 residues. Trimming removed 2 bases at V and 3 bases at J, with 8 bases between. CDR3 protein: CASSQILNNQPQHF. The CDR3 DNA sequence: TGTGCCAGCAGCCAAATTCTGAACAATCAGCCCCAGCATTTT.

The rearrangement links TRBV4-3 to TRBJ2-7; TRBD2 agrees at 14 bases. V shed 4 bases, J shed 3 bases, and the junction held 5 bases outside the gene matches. This CDR3 contains 16 residues. Germline V gene data show CDR1 as LGHNA and CDR2 as YSLEER. CDR3 region: CASSLGLAGVVYEQYF. The CDR3, as DNA: TGCGCCAGCAGCCTGGGACTAGCGGGAGTAGTCTACGAGCAGTACTTC.

The chain couples TRBV7-9 to TRBJ2-1; D is undetermined. Germline assignment: CDR1 SEHNR and CDR2 FQNEAQ (reference sequence). The ends were cut back, 0 bases at V and 0 bases at J, with 6 bases in the middle. The CDR3 extends over 15 amino acids. This CDR3 is CASSLAPRSYNEQFF. Written as DNA, the CDR3 is TGTGCCAGCAGCTTAGCGCCCCGCTCCTACAATGAGCAGTTCTTC.

This clonotype has just a few counts. The chain recombines TRBV20-1 with TRBJ1-2; weak D call: TRBD1 (6 bases). CDR1 is DFQATT, CDR2 SNEGSKA, per germline (reference sequence). CDR3 length: 13 amino acids. V was pared by 5 bases and J by 4 bases, with 14 bases between. The CDR3: CSAFDRITYGYTF. The DNA for the CDR3 is TGCAGTGCTTTCGACAGGATAACCTATGGCTACACCTTC.

This clonotype occurred many times. This rearrangement joins TRBV10-3 to TRBJ2-5; TRBD1 matches 9 bases. After removal of 11 bases from V and 5 bases from J, the junction contained 12 bases not matched to a gene. This CDR3 comprises 14 residues. Looked up from germline, CDR1 is ENHRY and CDR2 is SYGVKD. The CDR3 region is CAATGQGGGETQYF. The CDR3 DNA reads TGTGCCGCCACGGGACAGGGAGGCGGGGAGACCCAGTACTTC.